Here is one T cell receptor (beta chain) with its context. Antigen unknown. Separate from the roughly 720-subject first cohort was the approximately 120-subject validation cohort, to which the donors belonged. This sample is drawn from a study of cytomegalovirus exposure and HLA in healthy donors. Study findings and constraints: Listed as cytomegalovirus-associated were approximately 160 TCR beta chains. High sensitivity and specificity were reportedly achieved when the classifier diagnosed cytomegalovirus status.

Germline CDR1 reads MNHEY; CDR2 reads SMNVEV (reference sequence). The CDR3 sequence is 15 residues long. After removal of 2 bases from V and 6 bases from J, the junction contained 7 bases not matched to a gene. Clones were sequenced by immunoSEQ multiplex PCR, and TCRdb holds only the in-frame ones, with some missing. The profile covers about 70,000 clones, with about 91% appearing a single time and over 4% taken by the ten largest. This TCR was recovered from a man younger than 35 in good health and CMV-seropositive. V gene TRBV27 combines with J gene TRBJ2-7, with 10 bases that match TRBD1. The sample taken for sequencing was PBMCs. The CDR3 nucleotides read TGTGCCAGCAGTTTACAGGGACAGGGGATATCCGAGCAGTACTTC. The encoded protein is CASSLQGQGISEQYF.